The TCR beta chain described here comes from a study of OX40 agonist ivuxolimab in advanced cancers. Overall study: Each dose-escalation patient presented with hepatocellular carcinoma, melanoma, renal cell or head and neck cancer. General study findings and limits: Determination of antigen specificity was not performed for the expanded peripheral T cells.

Concerning this clone: What it binds is unknown.

V was pared by 4 bases and J by 5 bases, with 11 bases of the junction left unmatched. Germline V gene data show CDR1 as SEHNR and CDR2 as FQNEAQ (reference sequence). CDR3 length: 17 residues. Only in-frame clones appear in the TCRdb table, and some are missing; sequencing was by immunoSEQ multiplex PCR. Of tens of thousands of clones listed, approximately 85% are singletons. The V and J genes are TRBV7-9 and TRBJ2-1, with 10 bases identical to TRBD2. The sequence came from an adult with an advanced solid tumor such as melanoma, head and neck, liver or kidney cancer. The sequences come from CD4+ or CD8+ T cells sorted from blood, collected in a trial of the OX40 agonist ivuxolimab. The CDR3: CASSSGGSGRPHNEQFF. In DNA, the CDR3 is TGTGCCAGCAGCTCAGGAGGTAGCGGGAGGCCTCACAATGAGCAGTTCTTC.